This T cell receptor (beta chain) was identified in a study of blood T cell repertoires in COVID-19. On the study more broadly: There were acute and convalescent COVID-19 samples, and they came from the United States, Italy and Spain. In each case, the material was cDNA or gDNA derived from T cells, B-cell-depleted T cells, or PBMCs.

The CDR3 runs 13 residues. Trimming stripped 6 bases from V and 6 bases from J, with 11 bases between. As handled by the study authors: Amplification with reference gene primers provided the estimates of nucleated cell counts. Only in-frame clones appear in the TCRdb table, and some are missing; sequencing was by immunoSEQ multiplex PCR. That table furnishes V, J and clone size, whereas the DNA furnished D and trimming. The sample lists around 270,000 clones, over 80% occurring once. The genes are TRBV12-3 or TRBV12-4 and TRBJ1-4, with D unclear. This TCR was sampled from a woman aged 40 to 50 who had recovered from COVID-19. The sample taken for sequencing was peripheral blood. The CDR3 loop reads CASRWTGDEKLFF. The CDR3 nucleotides are TGTGCCAGCAGGTGGACTGGGGATGAAAAACTGTTTTTT.